A single sample is the source of the 11 T cell receptor beta chains below, sequenced in a study of CD4 and CD8 cells across lung adenocarcinoma regions. TCRdb passed the PCR reads through MiXCR, listing each CDR3 protein once. The table has some 20,000 distinct CDR3 sequences, roughly half seen once. Specimen: CD8+ T cells from the center of a lung tumor. Receptors were obtained from a female donor with lung adenocarcinoma. The CD4 and CD8 labels of this study may be unreliable.

The rearrangement joins TRBV4-1 to TRBJ2-1, with 10 bases matching TRBD2. The DNA matches TRBJ2-7 better at its end, which makes the J call doubtful. Germline CDR1 and CDR2: MGHRA and YSYEKL. The CDR3 is made up of 16 amino acids. CDR3 region: CASRSLAGDALGEQYF. In nucleotides, the CDR3 is TGCGCCAGCAGGTCCCTAGCGGGGGATGCATTAGGGGAGCAGTACTTC.

V is TRBV6-1 and J is TRBJ1-1, with D possibly being TRBD1 (6 bases). The germline gives CDR1 MNHNS, CDR2 SASEGT. This CDR3 region has 14 residues. The V end was cut by 7 bases, the J end by 4 bases, with 16 bases between. The CDR3 bases are TGTGCCAGCACCCCCAGGGGCAGGAGCACTGAAGCTTTCTTT. It yields the protein CASTPRGRSTEAFF.

This clonotype was seen a handful of times. The chain uses TRBV27 and TRBJ2-3, with D possibly matching TRBD1 (6 bases). V gave up 2 bases and J gave up 2 bases, with 14 bases separating them. This CDR3 contains 16 residues. Germline CDR1 reads MNHEY; CDR2 reads SMNVEV (reference sequence). CDR3 in amino acids: CASSLIGTLLTDTQYF. The CDR3 DNA sequence: TGTGCCAGCAGTTTAATCGGGACACTCCTCACAGATACGCAGTATTTT.

There are a few counts of this clonotype. The chain recombines TRBV4-1 with TRBJ1-5, with 12 nucleotides matching TRBD1. J gave up 6 bases and V 0 bases, and 3 bases lay outside the gene matches. The CDR3 totals 16 residues. CDR1 MGHRA and CDR2 YSYEKL come from the germline V gene. CDR3 in DNA: TGCGCCAGCAGCCAAGAGGGACAGGGGGCCCGTCAGCCCCAGCATTTT. Translated, it gives CASSQEGQGARQPQHF.

The chain combines TRBV20-1 with TRBJ2-1, with TRBD2 matching 10 bases. This CDR3 is built from 18 residues. V lost 0 bases and J lost 6; bases outside the gene matches: 14. Germline lookup yields CDR1 DFQATT and CDR2 SNEGSKA (reference sequence). The CDR3 DNA reads as TGCAGTGCTAGAGATGTTTGGCTAGCGGGAGCCGGGGGCAATGAGCAGTTCTTC. It codes for CSARDVWLAGAGGNEQFF.

To note about this clonotype: One junction end disagrees with the germline gene, perhaps due to a read error. The gene calls are TRBV6-1 and TRBJ2-3; 7 positions match TRBD2. The length of the CDR3 is 13 residues. Germline loops: CDR1 MNHNS, CDR2 SASEGT. CDR3 sequence reads: CVSRQRDSYEQYF. The CDR3 DNA sequence: TGTGTCAGCAGGCAGCGGGACTCCTACGAGCAGTATTTT.

The V gene is TRBV5-1, the J gene TRBJ2-3; D is undetermined. Per the germline V gene, CDR1 is SGHRS and CDR2 is YFSETQ. This CDR3 is 12 amino acids long. The germline V and J ends were trimmed by 0 bases and 5 bases, with 4 bases remaining between them. CDR3 region: CASSLGRDTQYF. CDR3 nucleotides: TGCGCCAGCAGCTTGGGGCGAGATACGCAGTATTTT.

This clonotype is classed as medium-sized. This rearrangement joins TRBV27 to TRBJ2-1; 12 bases align to TRBD2. Germline V gene sequence: CDR1 MNHEY, CDR2 SMNVEV (reference sequence). The junction had 6 bases not matched to a gene; V was cut back by 5 bases and J by 4 bases. CDR3 length equals 16 residues. The CDR3 sequence: CASSTRTSGNYNEQFF. CDR3 sequence (DNA): TGTGCCAGCAGTACCCGGACTAGCGGGAATTACAATGAGCAGTTCTTC.

The CDR3, as DNA: TGTGCCAGCAGCTTACCCCACTTACCCATCGGGGAGCTGTTTTTT. Translated: CASSLPHLPIGELFF. The rearrangement links TRBV11-2 to TRBJ2-2; D unclear. V was clipped by 2 bases and J by 7 bases, with 14 bases between them. Per germline, CDR1 SGHAT and CDR2 FQNNGV. The CDR3 is 15 residues long.

The genes are TRBV6-5 and TRBJ2-7; possible D gene TRBD2, 7 bases. Trimming stripped 4 bases from V and 1 base from J, with 11 bases between. This CDR3 has 14 residues. The V gene's germline CDR1 is MNHEY and CDR2 SVGAGI. The CDR3 DNA reads as TGTGCCAGCAGTTCGGGGGGCGCTTCCTACGAGCAGTACTTC. Its translation: CASSSGGASYEQYF.

V gene TRBV10-1 combines with J gene TRBJ2-3; D uncertain. This CDR3 has 14 amino acids. Looked up from germline, CDR1 is WNHNN and CDR2 is SYGVQD (reference sequence). V was cut by 0 bases and J by 0 bases, with 4 bases left in between. CDR3: CASSESPSTDTQYF. The CDR3, as DNA: TGCGCCAGCAGTGAGTCCCCTAGCACAGATACGCAGTATTTT.